This T cell receptor (beta chain) derives from a study of T-cell reconstitution after alpha-beta-depleted transplantation in children. Unique molecular identifiers were incorporated when the TCRbeta library was constructed. MiXCR was run by TCRdb on the PCR reads, yielding one entry per CDR3 protein. This sample yields 600,000 to 700,000 distinct CDR3 sequences, of which around 13% are seen a single time; 0.65% to 0.9% belongs to the top ten. The V gene's germline CDR1 is MGHRA and CDR2 YSYEKL. The CDR3 is 14 residues long. The V gene lost 3 bases and the J gene lost 3 bases, with 12 bases spanning the gap. This clonotype has ten or more counts. Its antigen is undetermined. Whole-study results and caveats: Surviving recipient T cells and thymic progenitors underlay high day-60 TCRbeta diversity in some patients. When one year had passed after transplant, most T-cell counts and diversity came from newly produced T cells.

The specimen comprised PBMCs, sampled before TCRalphabeta/CD19-depleted stem cell transplant. This sequence originates from a girl aged 2 to 10 with congenital amegakaryocytic thrombocytopenia, due to receive a stem cell transplant. This chain uses TRBV4-1 with TRBJ2-7, with D hard to call. The CDR3 region has the DNA TGCGCCAGCAGCCAGGTGGTCGAGTACTACGAGCAGTACTTC. This encodes CASSQVVEYYEQYF.